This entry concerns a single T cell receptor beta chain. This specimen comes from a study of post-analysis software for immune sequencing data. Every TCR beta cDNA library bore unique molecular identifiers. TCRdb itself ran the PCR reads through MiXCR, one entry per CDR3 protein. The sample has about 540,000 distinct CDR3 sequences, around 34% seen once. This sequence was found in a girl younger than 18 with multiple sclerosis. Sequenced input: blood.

CDR3 in amino acids: CSARLTPLEQYF. The CDR3, as DNA: TGCAGTGCTAGACTTACACCCTTGGAGCAGTACTTC. The chain carries TRBV20-1 and TRBJ2-7, with D unresolved. Germline CDR1 is DFQATT and CDR2 is SNEGSKA (reference sequence). The germline V and J ends were trimmed by 2 bases and 7 bases, with 12 bases remaining between them. The CDR3 length is 12 residues.